This passage covers 2 T cell receptor beta chains from one sample sequenced in a study of beta chain features in type 1 diabetes. Isolated RNA was reverse transcribed in full, so expressed TCRB transcripts were sequenced. The assay was immunoSEQ multiplex PCR, and TCRdb's table has in-frame clones only and misses some. The table records 120,000 to 150,000 clones, 9.5% to 10% of them present only once. Sequencing used central memory CD4+ T cells from blood. Receptors were obtained from a woman aged 40 to 50 in good health.

This clone was detected only a few times. CDR3 sequence reads: CASSTYTVGEQYF. The DNA of the CDR3 is TGTGCCAGCAGCACCTACACAGTGGGCGAGCAGTACTTC. The chain employs TRBV7-2 and TRBJ2-7; D unclear. The ends were cut back, 5 bases at V and 6 bases at J, with 14 bases in the middle. CDR1 and CDR2 from the germline V gene are SGHTA and FQGNSA. This CDR3 region has 13 residues.

The V gene is TRBV18, the J gene TRBJ1-6; D perhaps matches TRBD1 (6 bases). The germline V gene has CDR1 KGHSH and CDR2 LQKENI. CDR3 length equals 13 residues. Trimming pared 5 bases from V and 9 bases from J, leaving 11 bases between. CDR3 sequence (DNA): TGTGCCAGCTCATCTCGGGGGGCTTCACCCCTCCACTTT. This translates into CASSSRGASPLHF.